A single sample is the source of the 24 T cell receptor beta chains below, sequenced in a study of blood T cell repertoires in COVID-19. Assay: immunoSEQ multiplex PCR; the TCRdb copy retains only in-frame clones and omits some. The table includes just over 150,000 clones, 80% to 95% detected once. What was sequenced was peripheral blood. The receptors shown here come from a man in his thirties or forties with COVID-19, enrolled during active disease.

This chain uses TRBV27 with TRBJ1-5, with TRBD1 identical over 10 bases. Germline V gene data show CDR1 as MNHEY and CDR2 as SMNVEV (reference sequence). CDR3 length equals 16 residues. J was trimmed by 4 bases and V by 6 bases; bases with no gene match: 9. In DNA, the CDR3 is TGTGCCAGCAGACCCTACGACAGGGGGCAGAATCAGCCCCAGCATTTT. Residues: CASRPYDRGQNQPQHF.

The chain links TRBV18 to TRBJ2-7, with 8 bases that match TRBD1. The CDR3 is made up of 14 amino acids. Germline trimming cut 2 bases from V and 5 bases from J; bases unmatched to any gene: 5. The germline V gene encodes CDR1 KGHSH and CDR2 LQKENI. In DNA form, the CDR3 reads TGTGCCAGCTCACCAATGGCAGGGGGCGACGAGCAGTACTTC. Its translation: CASSPMAGGDEQYF.

This chain joins TRBV19 and TRBJ2-2; D gene uncertain. The CDR3 is made up of 18 amino acids. Trimming left V 3 bases short and J 1 base short, with 18 bases between. Germline V gives CDR1 LNHDA, CDR2 SQIVND (reference sequence). CDR3 protein: CASSIPIGDPKNTGELFF. The CDR3 DNA reads as TGTGCCAGTAGTATCCCCATTGGAGACCCCAAGAACACCGGGGAGCTGTTTTTT. The full variable domain, rest sourced from reference TRBV19 and TRBJ2-2, is DGGITQSPKYLFRKEGQNVTLSCEQNLNHDAMYWYRQDPGQGLRLIYYSQIVNDFQKGDIAEGYSVSREKKESFPLTVTSAQKNPTAFYLCASSIPIGDPKNTGELFFGEGSRLTVL.

This sequence joins TRBV20-1 and TRBJ1-2; D gene uncertain. V lost 3 bases and J 3 bases, leaving 5 bases between the germline ends. Germline lookup yields CDR1 DFQATT and CDR2 SNEGSKA (reference sequence). The CDR3 covers 11 residues. This CDR3 is CSARRDYGYTF. CDR3 nucleotides: TGCAGTGCTAGGAGGGACTATGGCTACACCTTC.

This clone was detected once. The chain has TRBV27 and TRBJ1-6; D perhaps matches TRBD1 (5 bases). Looked up from germline, CDR1 is MNHEY and CDR2 is SMNVEV (reference sequence). Trimming shortened V by 3 bases and J by 8 bases, and 20 bases separated the two germline ends. The CDR3 is 17 amino acids. Here the CDR3 reads CASSFLRGVRDYSPLHF. In DNA form, the CDR3 reads TGTGCCAGCAGTTTCCTCCGCGGGGTTAGGGACTATTCACCCCTCCACTTT.

The chain couples TRBV19 to TRBJ1-2; D ambiguous. Trimming cost V 5 bases and J 0 bases, with 4 bases left between them. The CDR3 is made up of 12 amino acids. CDR1 is LNHDA and CDR2 is SQIVND in the germline V gene (reference sequence). The chain's CDR3 is CASSPANYGYTF. The CDR3 DNA is TGTGCCAGTAGTCCAGCTAACTATGGCTACACCTTC.

The chain recombines TRBV5-5 with TRBJ2-5; tentatively, D is TRBD1 (5 bases). This CDR3 has 16 residues. Trimming took off 0 bases at V and 4 bases at J, with 16 bases between the two ends. Germline V gene lookup returns CDR1 SGHKS and CDR2 YYEKEE (reference sequence). This CDR3 is CASSLVLLGPPETQYF. In DNA form, the CDR3 reads TGTGCCAGCAGCTTGGTATTGTTGGGGCCGCCAGAGACCCAGTACTTC.

The chain couples TRBV5-4 to TRBJ2-2, with TRBD2 identical over 8 bases. Trimming took 7 bases from V and 7 from J; bases not matched to a gene: 15. The CDR3 is 16 residues long. Germline loops: CDR1 SGHNT, CDR2 YYREEE (reference sequence). The CDR3 DNA reads as TGTGCCAGCCAGGAGGCCGGGACTAGTGGAAGCGGGGAGCTGTTTTTT. This encodes CASQEAGTSGSGELFF.

The chain uses TRBV27 and TRBJ1-5; D is unresolved. Germline CDR1 and CDR2: MNHEY and SMNVEV (reference sequence). The CDR3 consists of 14 residues. The V end lost 4 bases, the J end lost 4 bases, and 11 bases lay between the germline ends. CDR3 nucleotide sequence: TGTGCCAGCAGTTCGCCTCAACTTAATCAGCCCCAGCATTTT. Protein product: CASSSPQLNQPQHF.

The rearrangement joins TRBV15 to TRBJ2-5, with D maybe TRBD2 (7 bases). The CDR3 length is 13 residues. Germline V gene sequence: CDR1 LNHNV, CDR2 YYDKDF (reference sequence). The ends were cut back, 7 bases at V and 3 bases at J, with 12 bases in the middle. Here the CDR3 reads CATTWGGKETQYF. The CDR3 coding sequence is TGTGCCACCACTTGGGGGGGCAAAGAGACCCAGTACTTC.

The chain uses TRBV18 and TRBJ2-5, with TRBD1 as a possible D gene (7 bases). The V end was cut by 6 bases, the J end by 1 base, with 12 bases between. CDR3 length: 14 amino acids. Germline lookup yields CDR1 KGHSH and CDR2 LQKENI. This CDR3 reads CASSLRGVQETQYF. Here the CDR3 DNA reads TGTGCCAGCTCCCTCAGGGGGGTCCAAGAGACCCAGTACTTC.

The V call is TRBV5-1, the J call TRBJ2-1; 12 positions match TRBD2. J lost 8 bases, V lost 4 bases, and 16 bases had no gene match. Germline values: CDR1 SGHRS, CDR2 YFSETQ. This CDR3 has 18 residues. CDR3 bases: TGCGCCAGCAGCCGCACAGCCCGGACTAGCGGGACCTCCGATGAGCAGTTCTTC. It yields the protein CASSRTARTSGTSDEQFF.

Points on this clone: This sample also contains other DNA sequences that code for the same CDR3. The gene calls are TRBV19 and TRBJ2-1; 7 positions agree with TRBD2. The CDR3 has 15 amino acids. CDR1 and CDR2 (germline): LNHDA, SQIVND (reference sequence). The ends lost 1 base at V and 4 bases at J; junction bases unmatched: 4. The CDR3 here is CASSIGLAEYNEQFF. The CDR3 DNA follows: TGTGCCAGTAGTATAGGTCTAGCGGAATACAATGAGCAGTTCTTC.

This clone was detected only once. The chain joins TRBV28 to TRBJ1-2; TRBD1 aligns across 7 bases. J gave up 4 bases and V 5 bases, and 4 bases lay outside the gene matches. The CDR3 is made up of 13 amino acids. CDR1 MDHEN and CDR2 SYDVKM come from the germline V gene. CDR3 in amino acids: CASSPQGFYGYTF. In DNA form, the CDR3 reads TGTGCCAGCAGTCCACAGGGGTTCTATGGCTACACCTTC.

The genes are TRBV6-4 and TRBJ2-5; the match to TRBD2 covers 8 bases. Per germline, CDR1 MRHNA and CDR2 SNTAGT. CDR3 size: 15 residues. Losses at the gene ends were 4 bases for V and 2 bases for J; bases not matched to a gene: 6. The CDR3 spells CASSARGGGQETQYF. In nucleotides, the CDR3 is TGTGCCAGCAGTGCCCGAGGCGGGGGGCAAGAGACCCAGTACTTC.

The chain is built from TRBV7-2 and TRBJ2-6; 11 nucleotides line up with TRBD1. V shed 4 bases and J 0 bases; nucleotides not matched to a gene: 8. The CDR3 totals 19 residues. CDR1 SGHTA and CDR2 FQGNSA come from the germline V gene. The CDR3, as DNA: TGTGCCAGCAGCTCTCTTCGCGGGACAGGGGGCTCTGGGGCCAACGTCCTGACTTTC. Encoded protein: CASSSLRGTGGSGANVLTF. Full variable domain (missing parts from reference TRBV7-2 and TRBJ2-6): GAGVSQSPSNKVTEKGKDVELRCDPISGHTALYWYRQSLGQGLEFLIYFQGNSAPDKSGLPSDRFSAERTGGSVSTLTIQRTQQEDSAVYLCASSSLRGTGGSGANVLTFGAGSRLTVL.

The chain couples TRBV23-1 to TRBJ2-7; D possibly corresponds to TRBD2 (5 bases). TRBV23-1 is labeled an ORF, and its function is uncertain. The CDR3 contains 14 residues. V dropped 3 bases and J dropped 1 base, with 10 bases sitting between them. This CDR3 is CASSHSGISYEQYF. In nucleotides, the CDR3 is TGCGCCAGCAGTCATTCCGGGATTTCCTACGAGCAGTACTTC.

This clone was recorded a few times. The V call is TRBV5-8, the J call TRBJ2-7; D perhaps matches TRBD1 (6 bases). The CDR3 is 12 residues long. Germline-derived CDR1 and CDR2 are SGHTS and YDEGEE. Here the CDR3 DNA reads TGTGCTTTCGGATGGGGGCAGGGCGAGCAGTACTTC. Residues: CAFGWGQGEQYF. Based on the CDR3 plus reference TRBV5-8 and TRBJ2-7, the full variable domain is EAGVTQSPTHLIKTRGQQATLRCSPISGHTSVYWYQQALGLGLQFLLWYDEGEERNRGNFPPRFSGRQFPNYSSELNVNALELEDSALYLCAFGWGQGEQYFGPGTRLTVT.

CDR3 bases: TGTGCCAGCAGCCAAGATCTAGCGGGAGGGCAGTTCTTC. Its translation: CASSQDLAGGQFF. The genes are TRBV3-1 (or the pseudogene TRBV3-2) and TRBJ2-1; 11 nucleotides align to TRBD2. The V gene end was trimmed by 0 bases and the J gene end by 12 bases; junction bases not matched to a gene: 1. Germline V gene data show CDR1 as LGHDT and CDR2 as YNNKEL (reference sequence). This CDR3 has 13 residues.

V and J are TRBV29-1 and TRBJ2-3; 11 nucleotides agree with TRBD2. The germline V gene has CDR1 SQVTM and CDR2 ANQGSEA. Trimming removed 4 bases from V and 0 bases from J; junction bases left unmatched: 3. The CDR3 loop spans 15 amino acids. Written as DNA, the CDR3 is TGCAGCGTTGTGATAGCGGGAGGGAGCACAGATACGCAGTATTTT. This codes for CSVVIAGGSTDTQYF.

This rearrangement joins TRBV15 to TRBJ2-1; a weak D match, TRBD1 (6 bases). CDR3 length: 14 residues. Germline lookup yields CDR1 LNHNV and CDR2 YYDKDF (reference sequence). Between the trimmed V and J ends, which lost 0 bases and 4 bases, there was a span of 7 bases. CDR3 region: CATSRDDRYNEQFF. CDR3 bases: TGTGCCACCAGCAGAGATGACAGGTACAATGAGCAGTTCTTC.

The rearrangement joins TRBV29-1 to TRBJ2-5; 9 nucleotides line up with TRBD1. Germline values: CDR1 SQVTM, CDR2 ANQGSEA. This CDR3 is 15 amino acids long. V shed 6 bases, J shed 1 base, and the junction held 9 bases outside the gene matches. The CDR3 bases are TGCAGCGTGCCCTCCTGGACAGGGGTCCAAGAGACCCAGTACTTC. It specifies CSVPSWTGVQETQYF.

This clone was observed a single time. V gene TRBV19 combines with J gene TRBJ2-2, with D possibly matching TRBD1 (5 bases). The CDR3 length is 15 residues. Trimming left V 5 bases short and J 1 base short, with 11 bases between. In germline, CDR1 is LNHDA, CDR2 SQIVND (reference sequence). Here the CDR3 DNA reads TGTGCCAGTAGTCTCATCACAGGGAACACCGGGGAGCTGTTTTTT. It encodes CASSLITGNTGELFF.

In this sample, this clone turned up once. The CDR3 is CASSLKLAGGWSEQFF. CDR3 coding DNA: TGTGCCAGCAGCTTAAAACTAGCGGGAGGGTGGAGTGAGCAGTTCTTC. The chain combines TRBV7-3 with TRBJ2-1, with TRBD2 matching 13 bases. Germline CDR1 and CDR2: SGHTA and FQGTGA. J gave up 9 bases and V 1 base, and 6 bases lay outside the gene matches. The CDR3 runs 16 residues. The full variable domain, with the rest looked up from reference TRBV7-3 and TRBJ2-1, is GAGVSQTPSNKVTEKGKYVELRCDPISGHTALYWYRQSLGQGPEFLIYFQGTGAADDSGLPNDRFFAVRPEGSVSTLKIQRTERGDSAVYLCASSLKLAGGWSEQFFGPGTRLTVL.